The 20 T cell receptor beta chains reported below all come from one sample, sequenced in a study of blood T cell repertoires in COVID-19. Assay used: immunoSEQ multiplex PCR; TCRdb lists only in-frame clones, some missing. The data show about 230,000 clones, with roughly 80% seen just once and 2.5% to 3% held by the top ten. Sequenced material: peripheral blood. The receptors here all came from a woman aged 70-85 years with active or convalescent COVID-19.

This sequence joins TRBV10-1 and TRBJ1-3; D might be TRBD1 (5 bases). The CDR3 spans 14 residues. V was shortened by 6 bases and J by 0 bases, with 9 bases between the two germline ends. Germline V gene data show CDR1 as WNHNN and CDR2 as SYGVQD (reference sequence). The CDR3 protein is CASSPTVSGNTIYF. Here the CDR3 DNA reads TGCGCCAGCAGCCCGACAGTCTCTGGAAACACCATATATTTT.

The rearrangement uses TRBV2 and TRBJ2-5, with TRBD1 matching 9 bases. Losses at the gene ends were 4 bases for V and 4 bases for J; bases not matched to a gene: 7. CDR3 length: 15 amino acids. In germline, CDR1 is SNHLY, CDR2 FYNNEI. The CDR3 DNA follows: TGTGCCAGCAGTGCCCAGGGACAGGGACTAGAGACCCAGTACTTC. Translating gives CASSAQGQGLETQYF.

The chain employs TRBV14 and TRBJ1-2; D not resolved. Germline CDR1 SGHDN, CDR2 FVKESK. This CDR3 spans 15 amino acids. With 0 bases removed from V and 6 bases from J, the gap between germline ends came to 14 bases. CDR3 DNA sequence: TGTGCCAGCAGCCAAGATGGCACCCACCGCAATGGCTACACCTTC. It codes for CASSQDGTHRNGYTF.

This clone was counted once. The gene calls are TRBV10-1 and TRBJ1-2; D is undetermined. V was pared by 3 bases and J by 5 bases, with 13 bases between. The CDR3 extends over 14 amino acids. Germline V gene data show CDR1 as WNHNN and CDR2 as SYGVQD (reference sequence). CDR3 protein: CASSDGMDSYGYTF. CDR3 bases: TGCGCCAGCAGTGATGGTATGGACTCTTATGGCTACACCTTC.

This clone appeared a single time. The V and J genes are TRBV5-1 and TRBJ2-1, with 9 positions matching TRBD2. The length of the CDR3 is 16 residues. Germline CDR1 and CDR2: SGHRS and YFSETQ. J lost 1 base, V lost 4 bases, and 6 bases had no gene match. CDR3 in DNA: TGCGCCAGCAGCGGCCTAGCGGGGATATCCTACAATGAGCAGTTCTTC. Protein: CASSGLAGISYNEQFF.

This chain joins TRBV5-1 and TRBJ1-4; the match to TRBD1 covers 8 bases. Unmatched junction bases numbered 7, after V lost 1 base and J lost 8 bases. The CDR3 spans 15 residues. CDR1 is SGHRS, CDR2 YFSETQ, per germline. CDR3 loop: CASSLSGTGGEKLFF. CDR3 DNA: TGCGCCAGCAGCTTGTCAGGGACAGGAGGGGAAAAACTGTTTTTT. Combining the CDR3 with reference TRBV5-1 and TRBJ1-4 gives the whole variable domain KAGVTQTPRYLIKTRGQQVTLSCSPISGHRSVSWYQQTPGQGLQFLFEYFSETQRNKGNFPGRFSGRQFSNSRSEMNVSTLELGDSALYLCASSLSGTGGEKLFFGSGTQLSVL.

The chain links TRBV9 to TRBJ2-1, with 9 bases lining up with TRBD1. Unmatched junction bases numbered 8, after V lost 4 bases and J lost 3 bases. Looked up from germline, CDR1 is SGDLS and CDR2 is YYNGEE. The CDR3 has 16 residues. CDR3 nucleotides: TGTGCCAGCAGCTCAGACAGGGGGATCGGCTACAATGAGCAGTTCTTC. Protein: CASSSDRGIGYNEQFF.

The rearrangement links TRBV29-1 to TRBJ2-7, with D possibly TRBD1 on 6 matching bases. The CDR3 consists of 11 residues. V was trimmed by 3 bases and J by 6 bases, leaving 9 bases between them. CDR1 SQVTM and CDR2 ANQGSEA come from the germline V gene. CDR3 sequence (DNA): TGCAGCGTTGATAGGGGGTCCGAGCAGTACTTC. Its translation is CSVDRGSEQYF.

The chain couples TRBV27 to TRBJ2-7, with 8 bases identical to TRBD1. With 5 bases clipped from V and 7 bases from J, the junction kept 1 base outside the gene matches. The CDR3 runs 11 residues. In germline, CDR1 is MNHEY, CDR2 SMNVEV (reference sequence). In nucleotides, the CDR3 is TGTGCCAGCAGTACAGGGGGGGAGCAGTACTTC. It encodes CASSTGGEQYF.

The genes are TRBV5-1 and TRBJ2-5; D uncertain. The V gene lost 4 bases and the J gene lost 1 base, with 8 bases spanning the gap. This CDR3 contains 13 residues. The germline V gene encodes CDR1 SGHRS and CDR2 YFSETQ. CDR3 sequence reads: CASSPRIQETQYF. As DNA, the CDR3 is TGCGCCAGCAGCCCGCGTATCCAAGAGACCCAGTACTTC.

The rearrangement uses TRBV7-8 and TRBJ1-6, with D uncertain. This CDR3 contains 16 residues. The V end lost 5 bases, the J end lost 0 bases, and 11 bases lay between the germline ends. The germline V gene encodes CDR1 SGHVS and CDR2 FQNEAQ. The CDR3 sequence: CASSQPHHSYNSPLHF. DNA for the CDR3: TGTGCCAGCAGCCAGCCCCATCACTCCTATAATTCACCCCTCCACTTT.

The rearrangement links TRBV24-1 to TRBJ2-7; 12 bases line up with TRBD1. Germline V gene lookup returns CDR1 KGHDR and CDR2 SFDVKD. J lost 3 bases, V lost 3 bases, and 2 bases had no gene match. This CDR3 has 15 residues. CDR3 residues: CATSDRDRGHYEQYF. CDR3 bases: TGTGCCACCAGTGATCGGGACAGGGGGCACTACGAGCAGTACTTC.

The chain couples TRBV7-9 to TRBJ1-4; no clear D. The germline CDR1 and CDR2 sequences are SEHNR and FQNEAQ (reference sequence). V lost 5 bases, J lost 1 base, and 11 bases lay in between. The CDR3 has 15 amino acids. CDR3 in DNA: TGTGCCAGCAGCGCATGGACTGGAACTAATGAAAAACTGTTTTTT. The encoded protein is CASSAWTGTNEKLFF. Full variable domain (remainder filled in from reference TRBV7-9 and TRBJ1-4): DTGVSQNPRHKITKRGQNVTFRCDPISEHNRLYWYRQTLGQGPEFLTYFQNEAQLEKSRLLSDRFSAERPKGSFSTLEIQRTEQGDSAMYLCASSAWTGTNEKLFFGSGTQLSVL.

V usage is TRBV5-4 and J usage is TRBJ1-1; D uncertain. Trimming pared 4 bases from V and 10 bases from J, leaving 11 bases between. CDR3 size: 11 residues. Germline V gene data show CDR1 as SGHNT and CDR2 as YYREEE (reference sequence). In DNA, the CDR3 is TGTGCCAGCAGCGGAAGGGAGGGAGCTTTCTTT. Translation: CASSGREGAFF.

CDR3 DNA sequence: TGTGCCAGCAGGTCCTCGGGACTTGGCTACACCTTC. Amino acid sequence: CASRSSGLGYTF. The V and J genes are TRBV6-5 and TRBJ1-2, with D perhaps TRBD1 (5 bases). Trimming left V 6 bases short and J 7 bases short, with 12 bases between. The CDR3 loop spans 12 amino acids. CDR1 and CDR2 (germline): MNHEY, SVGAGI.

V is TRBV30 and J is TRBJ1-6; TRBD1 matches 8 bases. From germline, CDR1 is GTSNPN and CDR2 SVGIG (reference sequence). The V and J ends lost 4 bases and 9 bases, in that order; junction bases with no gene match: 17. The CDR3 runs 17 residues. CDR3 DNA: TGTGCCTGGAACACCCCCAGGACAGGGAAAGGGTCTTCACCCCTCCACTTT. Translation gives CAWNTPRTGKGSSPLHF.

The chain links TRBV19 to TRBJ1-6; no reliable D call. The CDR3 contains 14 residues. With 3 bases removed from V and 8 bases from J, the gap between germline ends came to 11 bases. Germline CDR1 and CDR2: LNHDA and SQIVND (reference sequence). CDR3 DNA: TGTGCCAGTAGTATCAGTGGGGAGGATTCACCCCTCCACTTT. Amino acids: CASSISGEDSPLHF.

V and J are TRBV11-2 and TRBJ2-5, with D unclear. Germline CDR1 is SGHAT and CDR2 is FQNNGV. The CDR3 spans 15 residues. V lost 1 base, J lost 1 base, and 10 bases lay in between. The CDR3 loop reads CASSLVRSRQETQYF. Here the CDR3 DNA reads TGTGCCAGCAGCTTAGTTAGGAGCCGCCAAGAGACCCAGTACTTC.

V is TRBV6-5 and J is TRBJ2-7; the match to TRBD1 covers 7 bases. Looked up from germline, CDR1 is MNHEY and CDR2 is SVGAGI. Trimming removed 5 bases from V and 3 bases from J; junction bases left unmatched: 7. The CDR3 has 14 amino acids. CDR3 DNA: TGTGCCAGCAGTCGCCGGGACAGAAGCTACGAGCAGTACTTC. Residues: CASSRRDRSYEQYF.

The V gene is TRBV6-5, the J gene TRBJ1-1, with no clear D. The CDR3 has 13 residues. CDR1 is MNHEY, CDR2 SVGAGI, per germline. V lost 10 bases, J lost 0 bases, and 12 bases lay in between. CDR3 in amino acids: CATRLTVNTEAFF. The CDR3 coding sequence is TGTGCCACCCGACTAACAGTGAACACTGAAGCTTTCTTT.